This passage covers 6 T cell receptor beta chains from one sample sequenced in a study of CD8 T cells in ankylosing spondylitis. MiXCR was run by TCRdb on the 5' RACE reads, yielding one entry per CDR3 protein. The sample includes around 300,000 distinct CDR3 sequences, roughly 14% of them seen just once. Sequences were obtained from blood, either unsorted or a sorted T cell fraction (not recorded which). Every receptor here comes from a male donor with ankylosing spondylitis or in good health (not recorded which).

This clonotype was found many times. The J gene is TRBJ2-5, the V gene TRBV10-3; D is unresolved. This CDR3 has 14 residues. Germline assignment: CDR1 ENHRY and CDR2 SYGVKD. V lost 3 bases and J lost 1, with 9 bases in between. The CDR3 reads CAISDGGSQETQYF. The CDR3 DNA is TGTGCCATCAGTGATGGCGGCAGCCAAGAGACCCAGTACTTC.

This chain connects TRBV6-1 to TRBJ2-3; 9 nucleotides line up with TRBD2. Germline V gene data show CDR1 as MNHNS and CDR2 as SASEGT. V dropped 7 bases and J dropped 2; count of bases not matched to a gene: 4. This CDR3 spans 14 amino acids. DNA for the CDR3: TGTGCCAGCAAAGCGGGGGGCCTCACAGATACGCAGTATTTT. Amino acids: CASKAGGLTDTQYF.

With respect to this clonotype: A much larger clone differs from this one at a single base, so this may be a read error. The chain couples TRBV10-2 to TRBJ2-3; no clear D gene. The CDR3 is made up of 14 amino acids. Trimming took off 8 bases at V and 1 base at J, with 13 bases between the two ends. CDR1 and CDR2 (germline): WSHSY, SAAADI. The CDR3: CASSLNVRTDTQYF. DNA for the CDR3: TGCGCCAGCTCCTTAAATGTCCGCACAGATACGCAGTATTTT.

The rearrangement links TRBV2 to TRBJ2-6; 7 nucleotides agree with TRBD1. Per the germline V gene, CDR1 is SNHLY and CDR2 is FYNNEI. The junction had 22 bases not matched to a gene; V was cut back by 10 bases and J by 4 bases. The CDR3 sequence is 19 residues long. The CDR3 spells CATPPSYDRVSTGANVLTF. CDR3 bases: TGTGCCACCCCACCCAGTTACGACAGGGTGTCGACCGGGGCCAACGTCCTGACTTTC.

The chain has TRBV10-2 and TRBJ1-5; no firm D call. Deletions cut 3 bases from V and 0 bases from J, with 9 bases between. There are 15 residues in the CDR3. Looked up from germline, CDR1 is WSHSY and CDR2 is SAAADI. As DNA, the CDR3 is TGCGCCAGCAGTGATCTTTATATTAGCAATCAGCCCCAGCATTTT. Translated: CASSDLYISNQPQHF.

In nucleotides, the CDR3 is TGCAGTGCTGGACCGCAGGGTTCAAACACTGAAGCTTTCTTT. Encoded protein: CSAGPQGSNTEAFF. The chain employs TRBV20-1 and TRBJ1-1; maybe TRBD1 (5 bases). V lost 5 bases and J lost 2, with 15 bases in between. This CDR3 region has 14 residues. Germline loops: CDR1 DFQATT, CDR2 SNEGSKA (reference sequence).